Listed below are T cell receptor beta chains from one sample, sequenced in a study of technical replicates of blood from a few donors. The data were produced by immunoSEQ multiplex PCR, yet TCRdb's version contains in-frame clones alone and is incomplete. The sample lists about 50,000 clones, about 96% occurring once. The sample consisted of T cells isolated from PBMCs. These receptors originate from a human donor in good health. Each CDR3 is given with its conserved first and last residue. Each record gives: J gene, D gene, clone size, V gene, CDR3 protein, CDR3 DNA. The D gene is left open where the match is weak. For some rows the clone size is stated as once, few or many, or as a class when expanded; others skip it.

TRBJ2-7,.,.,TRBV6-1,CASSIQGSTNEQYF,TGTGCCAGCAGTATACAGGGATCCACTAACGAGCAGTACTTC
TRBJ1-2,.,.,TRBV29-1,CSVEVSGGRGYTF,TGCAGCGTTGAAGTATCGGGGGGCCGTGGCTACACCTTC
TRBJ2-7,.,.,TRBV19,CASSTLQGPYEQYF,TGTGCCAGTAGTACCCTACAGGGACCCTACGAGCAGTACTTC
TRBJ2-3,.,.,TRBV7-9,CASSLLTDTQYF,TGTGCCAGCAGCTTATTAACAGATACGCAGTATTTT
TRBJ2-7,.,once,TRBV7-9,CASSLGSSAPHEQYF,TGTGCCAGCAGCTTGGGGTCTAGCGCCCCCCACGAGCAGTACTTC
TRBJ1-2,.,.,TRBV29-1,CSVEWGLGYGYTF,TGCAGCGTTGAATGGGGGCTGGGGTATGGCTACACCTTC
TRBJ2-7,.,once,TRBV28,CASSLTPQNEQYF,TGTGCCAGCAGTCTGACACCTCAAAACGAGCAGTACTTC
TRBJ1-5,.,once,TRBV30,CAWSEGRGQPQHF,TGTGCCTGGAGTGAGGGTCGGGGTCAGCCCCAGCATTTT
TRBJ2-3,.,.,TRBV6-4,CASSVEASSSDTQYF,TGTGCCAGCAGTGTCGAAGCATCTAGCTCAGATACGCAGTATTTT
TRBJ2-7,TRBD2,.,TRBV9,CASSPGLAGAYEQYF,TGTGCCAGCAGCCCGGGACTAGCGGGAGCTTACGAGCAGTACTTC
TRBJ2-7,.,.,TRBV29-1,CSVVTSGAYEQYF,TGCAGCGTTGTAACTAGTGGGGCCTACGAGCAGTACTTC
TRBJ2-1,.,.,TRBV6-5,CASSPGVRNEQFF,TGTGCCAGCAGTCCAGGGGTGCGCAATGAGCAGTTCTTC
TRBJ2-1,.,.,TRBV5-4,CASSLASRNEQFF,TGTGCCAGCAGCTTAGCTAGCAGGAATGAGCAGTTCTTC
TRBJ2-3,TRBD1,.,TRBV19,CASSRDRSTDTQYF,TGTGCCAGTAGTAGGGACAGGAGCACAGATACGCAGTATTTT
TRBJ2-7,.,.,TRBV7-6,CASVPAGSYEQYF,TGTGCCAGCGTCCCAGCGGGTTCCTACGAGCAGTACTTC
TRBJ2-4,.,once,TRBV11-2,CASSLGANIQYF,TGTGCCAGCAGCTTAGGGGCCAACATTCAGTACTTC
TRBJ2-7,TRBD2,.,TRBV25-1,CASSEFASGSYEQYF,TGTGCCAGCAGTGAATTCGCTAGCGGGAGCTACGAGCAGTACTTC
TRBJ2-1,TRBD2,.,TRBV10-3,CAISGGTSGINEQFF,TGTGCCATCAGTGGCGGGACTAGCGGGATCAATGAGCAGTTCTTC
TRBJ2-7,.,.,TRBV11-2,CASSFATGQLYEQYF,TGTGCCAGCAGCTTCGCCACGGGACAACTATACGAGCAGTACTTC
TRBJ1-2,.,.,TRBV5-8,CASSLREYGYTF,TGTGCCAGCAGCTTGCGAGAGTATGGCTACACCTTC
TRBJ2-3,TRBD1,.,TRBV29-1,CSGTGTASTDTQYF,TGCAGCGGAACCGGGACAGCCAGCACAGATACGCAGTATTTT
TRBJ1-1,.,.,TRBV6-5,CASSLPTATEAFF,TGTGCCAGCAGCCTTCCGACAGCCACTGAAGCTTTCTTT
TRBJ2-7,TRBD1,.,TRBV2,CATTGTGYEQYF,TGTGCCACTACCGGGACAGGCTACGAGCAGTACTTC
TRBJ1-5,TRBD1,.,TRBV7-8,CASSPRQGRQPQHF,TGTGCCAGCAGCCCAAGACAGGGGAGGCAGCCCCAGCATTTT
TRBJ1-1,.,.,TRBV29-1,CSVVYRGTEAFF,TGCAGCGTTGTTTATCGGGGCACTGAAGCTTTCTTT
TRBJ1-1,.,.,TRBV18,CASSPGGTNTEAFF,TGTGCCAGCTCACCAGGGGGCACGAACACTGAAGCTTTCTTT
TRBJ1-1,.,.,TRBV9,CASSVDPEGEAFF,TGTGCCAGCAGCGTGGACCCCGAGGGTGAAGCTTTCTTT
TRBJ2-7,.,.,TRBV6-5,CASSYEISYEQYF,TGTGCCAGCAGTTACGAGATCTCCTACGAGCAGTACTTC
TRBJ2-2,.,.,TRBV19,CASSPLEWTPNTGELFF,TGTGCCAGTAGTCCCTTGGAGTGGACTCCAAACACCGGGGAGCTGTTTTTT
TRBJ1-5,TRBD1,.,TRBV18,CASSQGQGNQPQHF,TGTGCCAGCTCACAGGGACAGGGGAATCAGCCCCAGCATTTT
TRBJ2-5,TRBD1,.,TRBV25-1,CASIRQGVETQYF,TGTGCCAGCATCCGGCAGGGGGTCGAGACCCAGTACTTC
TRBJ2-7,TRBD1,once,TRBV19,CASSLDRGSYEQYF,TGTGCCAGTAGTCTAGACAGGGGGAGCTACGAGCAGTACTTC
TRBJ1-2,TRBD1,.,TRBV27,CASSYTGGWDGYTF,TGTGCCAGCAGTTACACAGGGGGTTGGGATGGCTACACCTTC
TRBJ2-3,.,.,TRBV14,CASSQGSIMYADTQYF,TGTGCCAGCAGCCAAGGTTCTATAATGTACGCAGATACGCAGTATTTT
TRBJ1-2,.,once,TRBV6-5,CASSPGEGYTF,TGTGCCAGCAGCCCGGGGGAAGGCTACACCTTC
TRBJ2-3,TRBD1,.,TRBV14,CASSPLRDRGTDTQYF,TGTGCCAGCAGCCCCCTTCGGGACAGGGGTACAGATACGCAGTATTTT
TRBJ1-5,.,.,TRBV10-3,CATTSAGPNQPQHF,TGTGCCACCACATCGGCGGGGCCCAATCAGCCCCAGCATTTT
TRBJ1-2,TRBD1,once,TRBV28,CASSSLDRINYGYTF,TGTGCCAGCAGTTCTTTGGACAGGATCAACTATGGCTACACCTTC
TRBJ2-3,TRBD2,.,TRBV23-1,CASSPRTSGTDTQYF,TGCGCCAGCAGTCCACGGACTAGCGGAACAGATACGCAGTATTTT
TRBJ2-2,TRBD2,once,TRBV7-2,CASSLAGRLARDSPNTGELFF,TGTGCCAGCAGCTTAGCCGGTCGACTAGCGCGCGATTCGCCGAACACCGGGGAGCTGTTTTTT
TRBJ2-5,.,.,TRBV2,CASSKGIGETQYF,TGTGCCAGCAGTAAGGGGATTGGAGAGACCCAGTACTTC
TRBJ2-1,TRBD2,.,TRBV19,CASSIGFLAGDYNEQFF,TGTGCCAGTAGTATAGGTTTCCTAGCGGGAGACTACAATGAGCAGTTCTTC
TRBJ1-1,.,.,TRBV10-3,CAITPGVNTEAFF,TGTGCCATCACCCCAGGGGTAAACACTGAAGCTTTCTTT
TRBJ1-2,.,.,TRBV6-5,CASTHGGEDYGYTF,TGTGCCAGCACCCACGGGGGGGAGGACTATGGCTACACCTTC
TRBJ1-1,TRBD1,.,TRBV6-5,CASSPDREGNTEAFF,TGTGCCAGCAGTCCGGACAGGGAGGGAAACACTGAAGCTTTCTTT
TRBJ2-1,TRBD1,.,TRBV7-3,CASSSLGTGHNEQFF,TGTGCCAGCAGCTCCTTAGGGACAGGGCACAATGAGCAGTTCTTC
TRBJ1-2,TRBD1,.,TRBV12-5,CASGLSDRVYGYTF,TGTGCTAGTGGTTTGAGCGACAGGGTCTATGGCTACACCTTC
TRBJ1-2,.,.,TRBV9,CASSVETRAGGYGYTF,TGTGCCAGCAGCGTAGAGACTAGGGCAGGCGGATATGGCTACACCTTC
TRBJ2-7,.,.,TRBV21-1,CASSNPGAYEQYF,TGTGCCAGCAGCAACCCAGGGGCCTACGAGCAGTACTTC
TRBJ2-1,.,.,TRBV11-3,CASSDSGYNEQFF,TGTGCCAGCAGCGATAGCGGATACAATGAGCAGTTCTTC
TRBJ2-2,TRBD2,.,TRBV29-1,CSVEGPRLAGATGELFF,TGCAGCGTTGAAGGACCCCGACTAGCGGGAGCAACCGGGGAGCTGTTTTTT
TRBJ2-7,TRBD2,.,TRBV4-3,CASSHLSGGRYEQYF,TGCGCCAGCAGCCATCTGAGCGGGGGACGGTACGAGCAGTACTTC
TRBJ2-7,.,.,TRBV7-9,CASTQVAYEQYF,TGTGCCAGCACACAGGTAGCCTACGAGCAGTACTTC
TRBJ2-1,TRBD1,.,TRBV27,CASSPTGTGVAYNEQFF,TGTGCCAGCAGTCCGACCGGGACAGGGGTCGCCTACAATGAGCAGTTCTTC
TRBJ1-1,TRBD1,.,TRBV6-1,CASTQGVGTEAFF,TGTGCCAGCACACAGGGGGTGGGCACTGAAGCTTTCTTT
TRBJ2-1,TRBD2,.,TRBV19,CASSIISGEDNEQFF,TGTGCCAGTAGTATCATCAGCGGGGAAGACAATGAGCAGTTCTTC
TRBJ1-2,.,once,TRBV15,CATSRDSYGYTF,TGTGCCACCAGCAGAGACAGCTATGGCTACACCTTC
TRBJ2-7,.,.,TRBV28,CATLLQGTYEQYF,TGTGCCACCCTGTTACAGGGTACCTACGAGCAGTACTTC
TRBJ1-1,.,.,TRBV29-1,CSVASTNTEAFF,TGCAGCGTTGCCTCGACTAACACTGAAGCTTTCTTT